Presented here are 16 T cell receptor beta chains from one specimen sequenced in a study of shared clonotypes between healthy human individuals. TCRdb's copy holds only in-frame clones and misses some; the assay was immunoSEQ multiplex PCR. In the table there are 2.5 million or so clones, around nine tenths of which are singletons. Sequenced: naive CD4+ T cells sorted from blood. Subset given: CD45RA+ positively selected. The receptors shown here come from a man aged 18 to 30 in good health.

The rearrangement links TRBV6-4 to TRBJ2-6; TRBD1 agrees at 10 bases. The CDR3 spans 17 residues. Germline V gene data show CDR1 as MRHNA and CDR2 as SNTAGT. V was clipped by 7 bases and J by 1 base; unmatched bases: 7. For the CDR3, the DNA is TGTGCCAGCATTTGGACAGGGGGAAGATCTGGGGCCAACGTCCTGACTTTC. It is translated as CASIWTGGRSGANVLTF.

A single count supports this clone. This rearrangement joins TRBV5-1 to TRBJ2-1, with D possibly TRBD2 on 5 matching bases. Germline-derived CDR1 and CDR2 are SGHRS and YFSETQ. This CDR3 has 14 residues. Trimming took 2 bases from V and 4 from J, leaving 10 bases between them. DNA of the CDR3: TGCGCCAGCAGCTTTTCCGGGATTTACAATGAGCAGTTCTTC. As protein: CASSFSGIYNEQFF.

This rearrangement joins TRBV25-1 to TRBJ2-1; 8 bases map to TRBD1. Germline CDR1 and CDR2: MGHDK and SYGVNS. The CDR3 extends over 15 amino acids. With 6 bases clipped from V and 6 bases from J, the junction kept 10 bases outside the gene matches. The CDR3 bases are TGTGCCAGCAGCCCTACCCCCAGGGGGCCCAATGAGCAGTTCTTC. This sequence encodes CASSPTPRGPNEQFF.

V is TRBV27 and J is TRBJ2-5; D remains ambiguous. Between the trimmed V and J ends, which lost 8 bases and 2 bases, there was a span of 12 bases. Germline V CDR1 and CDR2: MNHEY, SMNVEV (reference sequence). This CDR3 spans 13 amino acids. CDR3 DNA: TGTGCCAGCGGCCGGGCGGCTCAAGAGACCCAGTACTTC. Its protein product is CASGRAAQETQYF.

Concerning this clone itself: Other DNA sequences in the sample encode the same CDR3. The gene calls are TRBV5-1 and TRBJ2-7; maybe TRBD1 (5 bases). Trimming cost V 2 bases and J 2 bases, with 8 bases left between them. The CDR3 loop spans 13 amino acids. Germline V gene sequence: CDR1 SGHRS, CDR2 YFSETQ. The CDR3 sequence is CASSFDSPYEQYF. CDR3 DNA sequence: TGCGCCAGCAGCTTCGACAGTCCCTACGAGCAGTACTTC.

This rearrangement joins TRBV6-1 to TRBJ2-5; D gene unclear. The length of the CDR3 is 12 residues. CDR1 and CDR2 from the germline V gene are MNHNS and SASEGT. V gave up 10 bases and J gave up 4 bases, with 13 bases separating them. The CDR3 is CATAYLGETQYF. Written as DNA, the CDR3 is TGTGCCACTGCCTATTTGGGAGAGACCCAGTACTTC.

J is TRBJ1-2 and V is TRBV10-3; D is possibly TRBD1 (6 bases). The CDR3 has 14 amino acids. Trimming pared 4 bases from V and 4 bases from J, leaving 13 bases between. CDR1 and CDR2 from the germline V gene are ENHRY and SYGVKD. CDR3 sequence reads: CAISGGQYSYGYTF. The DNA for the CDR3 is TGTGCCATCAGTGGAGGACAGTACAGCTATGGCTACACCTTC.

This sequence joins TRBV7-6 and TRBJ2-7; the D is unclear. The CDR3 loop spans 13 amino acids. CDR1 SGHVS and CDR2 FNYEAQ come from the germline V gene. The CDR3 region is CAVFRAETYEQYF. CDR3 nucleotide sequence: TGTGCGGTGTTCCGGGCGGAGACCTACGAGCAGTACTTC.

V usage is TRBV20-1 and J usage is TRBJ2-7; D uncertain. V was cut by 6 bases and J by 7 bases, with 10 bases left in between. The CDR3 has 10 amino acids. Germline values: CDR1 DFQATT, CDR2 SNEGSKA (reference sequence). CDR3 sequence: CSAPVREQYF. The CDR3 nucleotides are TGCAGTGCACCTGTTAGGGAGCAGTACTTC.

As to this clone: Other DNA sequences in the sample encode the same CDR3. The chain uses TRBV2 and TRBJ1-2; D may be TRBD1 (5 bases). Germline V gene sequence: CDR1 SNHLY, CDR2 FYNNEI. V lost 2 bases to trimming and J lost 8 bases, with 12 bases between them. This CDR3 has 13 residues. CDR3 loop: CASSEQGAGGYTF. The CDR3 DNA reads TGTGCCAGCAGTGAACAGGGAGCGGGAGGCTACACCTTC.

CDR3: CASSLSGGSGYEQYF. The CDR3 region has the DNA TGTGCCAGCAGTTTATCTGGCGGGAGTGGCTACGAGCAGTACTTC. This chain links TRBV27 with TRBJ2-7, with 7 nucleotides matching TRBD2. The V gene's germline CDR1 is MNHEY and CDR2 SMNVEV (reference sequence). This CDR3 comprises 15 residues. The ends lost 0 bases at V and 3 bases at J; junction bases unmatched: 5.

This clone was seen once. CDR3 protein: CASTLGAGELFF. Here the CDR3 DNA reads TGTGCCAGCACCCTGGGAGCCGGGGAGCTGTTTTTT. This chain links TRBV6-6 with TRBJ2-2, with D perhaps TRBD2 (5 bases). Germline loops: CDR1 MNHNY, CDR2 SVGAGI (reference sequence). The V end was cut by 7 bases, the J end by 6 bases, with 9 bases between. The length of the CDR3 is 12 residues.

The chain is built from TRBV10-3 and TRBJ1-3; D not resolved. CDR3 length: 14 residues. The ends were cut back, 8 bases at V and 0 bases at J, with 11 bases in the middle. CDR1 and CDR2 from the germline V gene are ENHRY and SYGVKD. CDR3 nucleotides: TGTGCCATCGCAGACAAGCGCTCTGGAAACACCATATATTTT. Its translation: CAIADKRSGNTIYF.

The chain is built from TRBV5-1 and TRBJ2-7; 9 bases agree with TRBD2. V shed 0 bases, J shed 6 bases, and the junction held 7 bases outside the gene matches. The germline CDR1 and CDR2 sequences are SGHRS and YFSETQ. This CDR3 spans 15 amino acids. The CDR3 nucleotides read TGCGCCAGCAGCTTGGGGGCGGGAGGGCCAGTCGAGCAGTACTTC. Translated, it gives CASSLGAGGPVEQYF.

Remarks on this clone: The sample carries other DNA sequences with the same CDR3. The V gene is TRBV7-8, the J gene TRBJ1-1; TRBD1 is a possible D gene (6 bases). CDR3 length: 14 residues. Germline CDR1 SGHVS, CDR2 FQNEAQ. V lost 0 bases and J 4 bases, leaving 9 bases between the germline ends. The CDR3, as DNA: TGTGCCAGCAGCTTAGCAGGGGGAGGCACTGAAGCTTTCTTT. It is translated as CASSLAGGGTEAFF.

The J gene is TRBJ1-3, the V gene TRBV19; no definite D call. Germline CDR1 LNHDA, CDR2 SQIVND (reference sequence). This CDR3 has 16 amino acids. The ends were cut back, 3 bases at V and 0 bases at J, with 12 bases in the middle. The CDR3 is CASSITGRISGNTIYF. DNA for the CDR3: TGTGCCAGTAGTATCACCGGCCGGATCTCTGGAAACACCATATATTTT.